This T cell receptor (beta chain) was documented in a study of CD8 T cells in Susac syndrome. Of note for this clonotype: Its antigen is as yet unknown.

CD8+ and CD4+ T cells taken from blood had their TCR beta sequenced. Regarding the study as a whole: CD4+ T cell repertoires in Susac syndrome exhibited no evidence of clonal expansion.

Random-hexamer reverse transcription was applied to roughly 0.5 to 1 ug RNA. immunoSEQ multiplex PCR amplified TCR beta CDR3 across 54 Vbeta, 13 Jbeta. TCRdb redid the calling of the immunoSEQ multiplex PCR reads with MiXCR, one entry per CDR3 protein. In the table there are around 140,000 distinct CDR3 sequences, roughly 94% of which are singletons. Input material: CD4+ T cells from PBMCs. The TCR comes from a human donor with Susac syndrome.

The CDR3 loop is CASSLGASQYF. The CDR3 nucleotides read TGTGCCAGCAGCTTAGGAGCGTCCCAGTACTTC. This chain uses TRBV7-2 with TRBJ2-5; D gene unclear. This CDR3 comprises 11 residues. Trimming removed 1 base from V and 9 bases from J, with 6 bases in between. Germline lookup yields CDR1 SGHTA and CDR2 FQGNSA.